Included here is one T cell receptor beta chain sequence, with context. What it recognizes is unknown. Trimming took 10 bases from V and 0 from J; bases not matched to a gene: 4. This CDR3 has 13 residues. From germline, CDR1 is ENHRY and CDR2 SYGVKD. Assay used: immunoSEQ multiplex PCR; TCRdb lists only in-frame clones, some missing. The table includes approximately 400,000 clones, about 90% detected once. The data were taken from a study of Ad26.COV2.S vaccination and SARS-CoV-2 variants. Study observations and caveats: Placebo recipients had lower spike-specific TCR breadth than vaccine recipients.

The V and J genes are TRBV10-3 and TRBJ1-1; 8 nucleotides agree with TRBD1. The sample was peripheral blood, taken after recovery from COVID-19. The sequence was collected from a human donor who had recovered from COVID-19. The CDR3 nucleotides are TGTGCCAACAGACAGGGGCTGAACACTGAAGCTTTCTTT. Its translation is CANRQGLNTEAFF.